The rows below give T cell receptor beta chains drawn from one sample of a study of blood T cell repertoires in COVID-19. Some clones are missing from TCRdb's copy, which holds only in-frame ones; the method was immunoSEQ multiplex PCR. The sample has 200,000 to 250,000 clones, 81% seen once. Sample: PBMCs or T cells enriched from blood (not recorded which). These receptor sequences come from a woman aged 50 to 60 with acute COVID-19. Each CDR3 is given with its conserved first and last residue. D genes are given only for firm matches. Clone size, where shown, is once, few, many, or a class for clones that have expanded.

abundance,d_gene,v_gene,j_gene,CDR3aa,CDR3nt
.,TRBD2,TRBV24-1,TRBJ2-5,CATSARSGGEETQYF,TGTGCCACCAGTGCCAGGAGCGGGGGGGAGGAGACCCAGTACTTC
few,.,TRBV3-1/TRBV3-2,TRBJ2-7,CATPRGTKDTYEQYF,TGTGCCACGCCAAGGGGGACTAAGGACACCTACGAGCAGTACTTC
.,TRBD2,TRBV10-3,TRBJ2-7,CAAGTRDTYEQYF,TGTGCCGCTGGGACTAGAGATACCTACGAGCAGTACTTC
few,TRBD2,TRBV7-2,TRBJ2-7,CASSTGSRGAYEQYF,TGTGCCAGCAGCACGGGTTCGCGGGGGGCCTACGAGCAGTACTTC
once,.,TRBV7-9,TRBJ1-4,CASSLMAGTNEKLFF,TGTGCCAGCAGCTTAATGGCCGGGACTAATGAAAAACTGTTTTTT
once,TRBD2,TRBV28,TRBJ2-5,CASVSASGRAFGTQYF,TGTGCCAGCGTCTCCGCTAGCGGGAGGGCGTTTGGGACCCAGTACTTC
.,.,TRBV6-5,TRBJ2-6,CASSYSAGTGANVLTF,TGTGCCAGCAGTTACTCGGCGGGGACTGGGGCCAACGTCCTGACTTTC
.,.,TRBV4-2,TRBJ2-1,CASSPEDKTRYNEQFF,TGTGCCAGCAGCCCTGAAGATAAAACAAGATACAATGAGCAGTTCTTC
.,.,TRBV29-1,TRBJ2-1,CSVVAGAGSEQFF,TGCAGCGTTGTGGCGGGGGCAGGGAGTGAGCAGTTCTTC
.,.,TRBV24-1,TRBJ1-2,CATSDPQGSDYGYTF,TGTGCCACCAGTGATCCCCAGGGGTCTGACTATGGCTACACCTTC
few,TRBD1,TRBV19,TRBJ2-7,CASRWGQGSYEQYF,TGTGCCAGTAGATGGGGACAGGGATCCTACGAGCAGTACTTC